This T cell receptor beta chain was identified in a study of blood T cell repertoires in COVID-19. On the study more broadly: Specimens from acute and convalescent COVID-19 originated in the United States, Italy and Spain. Sources were T cells, B-cell-depleted T cells, or PBMCs; the material itself was cDNA or gDNA.

Per the germline V gene, CDR1 is LGHNT and CDR2 is FRNRAP. The CDR3 consists of 16 residues. Germline trimming cut 4 bases from V and 4 bases from J; bases unmatched to any gene: 12. This clone came up once. Under the authors' procedure: The authors estimated nucleated cell counts from reference gene primer amplification. Sequenced by immunoSEQ multiplex PCR; TCRdb stores in-frame clones only, minus some. That table gives V, J and clone size, and the DNA gave D and trimming. This sample carries 150,000 to 200,000 clones, 89% of them seen once, and the ten largest clones take about 1.9%. This receptor was obtained from a man aged 18 to 30 who had recovered from COVID-19. Sequencing was carried out using peripheral blood. This chain connects TRBV12-5 to TRBJ1-2; the match to TRBD1 covers 7 bases. DNA of the CDR3: TGTGCTAGTGGTTCTATCCTAGGACAGGACCTCTATGGCTACACCTTC. It is translated as CASGSILGQDLYGYTF.